Given below is one T cell receptor (beta chain) in context. Its antigen is unidentified. This entry comes from a study of T cells in Graves' hyperthyroidism and ophthalmopathy. About the study: Peripheral blood was drawn at first diagnosis, prior to all treatment. Study-wide findings and caveats: Also found in blood were most expanded thyroid clonotypes above 0.001.

The V and J ends lost 0 bases and 2 bases respectively, with 11 bases between them. The CDR3 extends over 16 amino acids. Lactation, pregnancy, other autoimmune disease or uncontrolled infection led to exclusion of patients. Amplified TCR beta CDR3 regions derived from RNA transcripts. RT-PCR in the first round (using the HTBI primer set) targeted the TCR CDR3. TCRdb ran MiXCR on the multiplex PCR reads and lists one entry per CDR3 protein. The sample has about 300,000 distinct CDR3 sequences; around 20% are singletons. Specimen: blood. The chain is built from TRBV12-3 or TRBV12-4 and TRBJ1-3; the D gene is possibly TRBD1 (6 bases). This sequence originates from a man in his fifties or sixties with Graves' ophthalmopathy. The CDR3 region has the DNA TGTGCCAGCAGTTTAGCTACAGGGCTAGCTGGAAACACCATATATTTT. This codes for CASSLATGLAGNTIYF.